Included here is one T cell receptor beta chain sequence, with context. Its specificity is not known. This entry belongs to a study of T cells in Graves' hyperthyroidism and ophthalmopathy. TCR beta CDR3 regions were amplified from RNA transcripts. The HTBI set primed first-round TCR CDR3 RT-PCR. TCRdb reanalysed the multiplex PCR reads using MiXCR and keeps one entry per CDR3 protein. The sample holds about 270,000 distinct CDR3 sequences, 22% seen once. General study points: Researchers report that a 13 V-J model separated ophthalmopathy from stable hyperthyroidism.

This clonotype was sampled from a man aged 30 to 45 with Graves' ophthalmopathy. Sequenced sample: blood.

CDR3 DNA sequence: TGTGCCACCAGCCCTGAACTGGGAGTGCGGGAGCAGTACTTC. Protein product: CATSPELGVREQYF. V gene TRBV15 combines with J gene TRBJ2-7, with D maybe TRBD2 (5 bases). Germline CDR1 is LNHNV and CDR2 is YYDKDF (reference sequence). V was cut by 5 bases and J by 7 bases, with 18 bases left in between. The CDR3 spans 14 residues.